Presented here are 20 T cell receptor beta chains from one specimen sequenced in a study of CD8 T cells in Susac syndrome (dated by TCRdb to between 2018 and 2021). Library preparation used the immunoSEQ multiplex PCR assay. RNA was extracted using the RNeasy kit, and about 0.45 to 1 microgram was reverse transcribed with random hexamers. TCRdb itself trimmed the public reads at Q25 with fastp, ran MiXCR and retained productive beta chains. Rows matching on CDR3 protein sequence are summarized as one entry with the most common DNA and genes. This sample lists 150,000 to 180,000 distinct CDR3 sequences; around 96% were detected once. The top ten hold 0.16% of the sample. Sequencing was performed on CD4+ T cells from PBMCs. The receptor source for this set is a human donor with Susac syndrome.

V usage is TRBV9 and J usage is TRBJ2-1, with 10 bases identical to TRBD2. V shed 0 bases, J shed 5 bases, and the junction held 11 bases outside the gene matches. Germline CDR1 reads SGDLS; CDR2 reads YYNGEE. The CDR3 has 18 amino acids. CDR3 sequence: CASSVVLSGGAGNNEQFF. The CDR3, as DNA: TGTGCCAGCAGCGTAGTCCTGAGCGGGGGGGCAGGAAACAATGAGCAGTTCTTC.

This chain links TRBV20-1 with TRBJ1-2, with D maybe TRBD1 (6 bases). V lost 4 bases, J lost 5 bases, and 17 bases lay in between. In germline, CDR1 is DFQATT, CDR2 SNEGSKA (reference sequence). The CDR3 spans 14 residues. CDR3 sequence reads: CSAIVRGAEYGYTF. CDR3 bases: TGCAGTGCTATAGTACGGGGGGCGGAGTATGGCTACACCTTC.

This clonotype occurred once. The chain joins TRBV4-1 to TRBJ1-1; unclear D gene. Germline values: CDR1 MGHRA, CDR2 YSYEKL. The CDR3 is 13 amino acids. Trimming pared 3 bases from V and 0 bases from J, leaving 5 bases between. CDR3 sequence reads: CASSQRVNTEAFF. CDR3 bases: TGCGCCAGCAGCCAGAGGGTGAACACTGAAGCTTTCTTT.

The V gene is TRBV29-1, the J gene TRBJ2-1; TRBD2 matches at 7 bases. Losses at the gene ends were 7 bases for V and 10 bases for J; bases not matched to a gene: 7. CDR3 length equals 11 residues. Germline V gene lookup returns CDR1 SQVTM and CDR2 ANQGSEA. This CDR3 reads CSGAPGGEQFF. The CDR3 nucleotides are TGCAGCGGTGCTCCCGGGGGGGAGCAGTTCTTC.

This rearrangement joins TRBV15 to TRBJ2-3, with 9 bases identical to TRBD2. The CDR3 runs 12 residues. With 9 bases clipped from V and 3 bases from J, the junction kept 1 base outside the gene matches. Germline V gene data show CDR1 as LNHNV and CDR2 as YYDKDF (reference sequence). The CDR3 loop is CATAGGTDTQYF. The DNA for the CDR3 is TGTGCCACGGCGGGGGGGACAGATACGCAGTATTTT.

The chain couples TRBV3-1 to TRBJ2-2; D gene uncertain. Trimming stripped 4 bases from V and 7 bases from J, with 16 bases between. Germline CDR1 is LGHDT and CDR2 is YNNKEL (reference sequence). The length of the CDR3 is 15 residues. The CDR3 DNA reads as TGTGCCAGCAGCCCCGGAGTAGCCTTGGTCGGGGAGCTGTTTTTT. Protein product: CASSPGVALVGELFF.

The table lists this clonotype with a count of one. CDR3 DNA: TGTGCCAGCAGCTTTCACGGCTACTACGAGCAGTACTTC. It yields the protein CASSFHGYYEQYF. V is TRBV13 and J is TRBJ2-7; D ambiguous. The CDR3 consists of 13 residues. The V gene's germline CDR1 is PRHDT and CDR2 FYEKMQ (reference sequence). The V end was cut by 3 bases, the J end by 3 bases, with 9 bases between.

V and J are TRBV13 and TRBJ2-3, with D maybe TRBD2 (5 bases). V was clipped by 8 bases and J by 6 bases, with 15 bases between them. Germline V lookup: CDR1 PRHDT, CDR2 FYEKMQ (reference sequence). There are 13 residues in the CDR3. CDR3 sequence: CASSRSRRDTQYF. CDR3 nucleotides: TGTGCCAGCTCAAGGTCCCGGAGGGATACGCAGTATTTT.

This clonotype was observed a single time. This chain connects TRBV23-1 to TRBJ2-5; maybe TRBD2 (6 bases). TRBV23-1 counts as an open reading frame of uncertain function. The CDR3 sequence is 14 residues long. Trimming pared 7 bases from V and 6 bases from J, leaving 18 bases between. Here the CDR3 reads CASTTPGRRKTQYF. In DNA, the CDR3 is TGCGCCAGCACTACTCCAGGGAGGCGAAAGACCCAGTACTTC.

The chain recombines TRBV19 with TRBJ1-2, with 10 bases that match TRBD1. This CDR3 is 14 amino acids long. Trimming at V came to 7 bases and at J to 6 bases, leaving 8 bases not matched to a gene. Germline V CDR1 and CDR2: LNHDA, SQIVND (reference sequence). Written as DNA, the CDR3 is TGTGCCAGTACCCGGGACAGGGGCTTCAATGGCTACACCTTC. It codes for CASTRDRGFNGYTF.

The chain uses TRBV27 and TRBJ2-5; 9 bases are shared with TRBD1. The CDR3 is 13 residues long. Germline V gene sequence: CDR1 MNHEY, CDR2 SMNVEV (reference sequence). V lost 5 bases, J lost 4 bases, and 2 bases stayed unmatched. As DNA, the CDR3 is TGTGCCAGCAGTCACAGGGGGCGAGAGACCCAGTACTTC. Amino acids: CASSHRGRETQYF.

CDR3 loop: CASGFRGGWGYTF. CDR3 nucleotides: TGTGCCAGCGGGTTCCGAGGAGGTTGGGGCTACACCTTC. V gene TRBV7-9 combines with J gene TRBJ1-2; D is undetermined. Trimming removed 8 bases at V and 8 bases at J, with 18 bases between. Looked up from germline, CDR1 is SEHNR and CDR2 is FQNEAQ (reference sequence). The CDR3 has 13 residues.

The chain links TRBV7-8 to TRBJ2-5; 8 bases fit TRBD2. Germline V lookup: CDR1 SGHVS, CDR2 FQNEAQ. This CDR3 spans 12 amino acids. V dropped 8 bases and J dropped 2; count of bases not matched to a gene: 1. CDR3 DNA sequence: TGTGCCAGCGGGACTAGTCAAGAGACCCAGTACTTC. This gives the protein CASGTSQETQYF.

J is TRBJ2-6 and V is TRBV5-4, with a tentative D call TRBD1 (5 bases). The CDR3 is made up of 13 amino acids. Germline lookup yields CDR1 SGHNT and CDR2 YYREEE (reference sequence). The V gene lost 10 bases and the J gene lost 0 bases, with 8 bases spanning the gap. This CDR3 reads CAHRLSGANVLTF. The DNA for the CDR3 is TGTGCCCACAGGCTCTCTGGGGCCAACGTCCTGACTTTC.

The V and J genes are TRBV15 and TRBJ1-2; the D is unclear. The germline V gene encodes CDR1 LNHNV and CDR2 YYDKDF (reference sequence). The CDR3 is 13 amino acids. V was clipped by 0 bases and J by 4 bases, with 6 bases between them. The CDR3 region is CATSRDGSYGYTF. CDR3 nucleotide sequence: TGTGCCACCAGCAGAGATGGCAGCTATGGCTACACCTTC.

The chain links TRBV3-1 to TRBJ1-1; the D is unclear. The ends were cut back, 3 bases at V and 0 bases at J, with 8 bases in the middle. The CDR3 is 14 amino acids. Germline V CDR1 and CDR2: LGHDT, YNNKEL (reference sequence). The CDR3 protein is CASSQKRLNTEAFF. In DNA, the CDR3 is TGTGCCAGCAGCCAGAAAAGGTTGAACACTGAAGCTTTCTTT.

The chain links TRBV6-6 to TRBJ2-3, with D maybe TRBD2 (7 bases). The germline V gene encodes CDR1 MNHNY and CDR2 SVGAGI (reference sequence). The V and J ends lost 8 bases and 1 base respectively, with 13 bases between them. This CDR3 has 14 residues. The CDR3: CASSGGGGTDTQYF. The CDR3 nucleotides are TGTGCCAGCTCCGGAGGGGGGGGCACAGATACGCAGTATTTT.

The CDR3: CASSLEGVRDTQYF. The CDR3 DNA follows: TGCGCCAGCAGCTTGGAGGGGGTTCGAGATACGCAGTATTTT. This sequence joins TRBV5-1 and TRBJ2-3, with a tentative D call TRBD1 (6 bases). The CDR3 is 14 residues long. Looked up from germline, CDR1 is SGHRS and CDR2 is YFSETQ. Trimming shortened V by 0 bases and J by 5 bases, and 10 bases separated the two germline ends.

This sequence joins TRBV7-9 and TRBJ2-6, with D maybe TRBD1 (5 bases). V was pared by 5 bases and J by 0 bases, with 14 bases between. Germline assignment: CDR1 SEHNR and CDR2 FQNEAQ (reference sequence). The CDR3 loop spans 17 amino acids. In nucleotides, the CDR3 is TGTGCCAGCAGCCCAGGGTTAAGGATCTCTGGGGCCAACGTCCTGACTTTC. This sequence encodes CASSPGLRISGANVLTF.

The chain employs TRBV9 and TRBJ1-6; D unclear. From germline, CDR1 is SGDLS and CDR2 YYNGEE. The CDR3 extends over 14 amino acids. V shed 3 bases and J shed 9 bases, with 13 bases lying between them. DNA for the CDR3: TGTGCCAGCAGCGCTCTAACGTATGGTTCACCCCTCCACTTT. Protein: CASSALTYGSPLHF.